A single sample is the source of the 13 T cell receptor beta chains below, sequenced in a study of cytotoxic CD8 clonotypes in ibrutinib-treated CLL. Using immunoSEQ multiplex PCR, the repertoire was profiled, and TCRdb retains in-frame clones only, with some absent. The sample shows over 120,000 clones, roughly three quarters of them seen only once. Sequencing was performed on PBMCs, taken after 24 months of ibrutinib treatment. These receptors all come from a human donor with chronic lymphocytic leukemia.

The CDR3 DNA reads as TGCGCCAGCGCGGGGGGGGGAGAGGCTGATGAGCAGTTCTTC. It codes for CASAGGGEADEQFF. The chain joins TRBV4-3 to TRBJ2-1; TRBD2 agrees at 9 bases. The CDR3 extends over 14 amino acids. V was clipped by 8 bases and J by 8 bases; unmatched bases: 10. Germline values: CDR1 LGHNA, CDR2 YSLEER.

The V gene is TRBV7-3, the J gene TRBJ2-3; no firm D call. Trimming removed 4 bases from V and 2 bases from J, with 10 bases in between. Germline lookup yields CDR1 SGHTA and CDR2 FQGTGA. CDR3 length equals 14 residues. CDR3 residues: CASSYLGLTDTQYF. DNA of the CDR3: TGTGCCAGCAGCTACCTGGGCCTCACAGATACGCAGTATTTT.

Worth noting for this clone: The junction does not match germline at one end; this may be a read error. Other nucleotide sequences from this sample produce the same CDR3. The chain carries TRBV2 and TRBJ2-3; D is unclear. CDR3 size: 12 residues. CDR1 is SNHLY, CDR2 FYNNEI, per germline. CDR3 DNA sequence: TGTGCCAGCAGCGAAGGAACAGATACGCAGTATTTT. It specifies CASSEGTDTQYF. Full variable domain (missing parts from reference TRBV2 and TRBJ2-3): EPEVTQTPSHQVTQMGQEVILRCVPISNHLYFYWYRQILGQKVEFLVSFYNNEISEKSEIFDDQFSVERPDGSNFTLKIRSTKLEDSAMYFCASSEGTDTQYFGPGTRLTVL.

This chain uses TRBV9 with TRBJ2-1, with 13 bases aligning to TRBD2. This CDR3 is 15 amino acids long. CDR1 SGDLS and CDR2 YYNGEE come from the germline V gene. The V gene end was trimmed by 4 bases and the J gene end by 8 bases; junction bases not matched to a gene: 6. The CDR3 spells CASSLTSGRMDEQFF. The CDR3 bases are TGTGCCAGCAGCCTGACTAGCGGGAGGATGGATGAGCAGTTCTTC.

The chain combines TRBV10-3 with TRBJ2-1; 9 nucleotides match TRBD1. The CDR3 extends over 13 amino acids. V shed 7 bases, J shed 7 bases, and the junction held 5 bases outside the gene matches. Germline V CDR1 and CDR2: ENHRY, SYGVKD. Written as DNA, the CDR3 is TGTGCCATCACAGGACAGGGGAAAAATGAGCAGTTCTTC. Protein product: CAITGQGKNEQFF.

The CDR3 region has the DNA TGTGCCAGCTCACCTCCACGGGACAGTCCATATGGCTACACCTTC. Its protein product is CASSPPRDSPYGYTF. The chain links TRBV18 to TRBJ1-2, with TRBD1 matching 7 bases. The V gene's germline CDR1 is KGHSH and CDR2 LQKENI. The CDR3 spans 15 residues. Trimming cost V 3 bases and J 5 bases; bases outside gene matches: 9. Combining the CDR3 with reference TRBV18 and TRBJ1-2 gives the whole variable domain NAGVMQNPRHLVRRRGQEARLRCSPMKGHSHVYWYRQLPEEGLKFMVYLQKENIIDESGMPKERFSAEFPKEGPSILRIQQVVRGDSAAYFCASSPPRDSPYGYTFGSGTRLTVV.

The CDR3 reads CASSTLAGWGTDTQYF. CDR3 nucleotide sequence: TGTGCCAGCAGCACACTAGCGGGGTGGGGCACAGATACGCAGTATTTT. This rearrangement joins TRBV7-9 to TRBJ2-3; 10 bases align to TRBD2. Germline V gene lookup returns CDR1 SEHNR and CDR2 FQNEAQ (reference sequence). This CDR3 region has 16 residues. J was trimmed by 1 base and V by 5 bases; bases with no gene match: 6.

The CDR3 spells CASSQADRGFEKLFF. The CDR3 DNA sequence: TGCGCCAGCAGCCAAGCGGACAGGGGGTTTGAAAAACTGTTTTTT. This chain uses TRBV4-1 with TRBJ1-4, with 10 bases that match TRBD1. This CDR3 is built from 15 residues. V lost 1 base to trimming and J lost 7 bases; unmatched junction nucleotides: 3. CDR1 is MGHRA and CDR2 is YSYEKL in the germline V gene.

The chain joins TRBV7-2 to TRBJ2-1; D call uncertain. CDR3 length: 13 residues. CDR1 and CDR2 from the germline V gene are SGHTA and FQGNSA. Deletions cut 1 base from V and 9 bases from J, with 10 bases between. CDR3: CASSLVAGAEQFF. CDR3 nucleotides: TGTGCCAGCAGCTTAGTGGCTGGAGCTGAGCAGTTCTTC.

The chain is built from TRBV18 and TRBJ2-7; D is unclear. Germline V gene lookup returns CDR1 KGHSH and CDR2 LQKENI. Trimming took off 3 bases at V and 1 base at J, with 13 bases between the two ends. CDR3 size: 15 residues. The CDR3 nucleotides are TGTGCCAGCTCACCGGGCTTCGACGGGTCCTACGAGCAGTACTTC. Translation gives CASSPGFDGSYEQYF. The full variable domain, rest sourced from reference TRBV18 and TRBJ2-7, is NAGVMQNPRHLVRRRGQEARLRCSPMKGHSHVYWYRQLPEEGLKFMVYLQKENIIDESGMPKERFSAEFPKEGPSILRIQQVVRGDSAAYFCASSPGFDGSYEQYFGPGTRLTVT.

The V and J genes are TRBV28 and TRBJ1-2; maybe TRBD1 (5 bases). Germline V gene data show CDR1 as MDHEN and CDR2 as SYDVKM. Deletions cut 8 bases from V and 7 bases from J, with 14 bases between. The length of the CDR3 is 12 residues. This CDR3 reads CASPTQGGGYTF. The CDR3 DNA follows: TGTGCCAGCCCGACCCAGGGTGGTGGCTACACCTTC.

This clone has a handful of counts. The chain uses TRBV6-1 and TRBJ2-7, with TRBD1 matching 7 bases. The V gene's germline CDR1 is MNHNS and CDR2 SASEGT. The junction had 9 bases not matched to a gene; V was cut back by 5 bases and J by 5 bases. This CDR3 comprises 14 residues. The CDR3 loop is CASSPPRQGHEQYF. For the CDR3, the DNA is TGTGCCAGCAGTCCCCCACGACAGGGCCACGAGCAGTACTTC.

The chain combines TRBV4-2 with TRBJ1-2; no reliable D call. Germline CDR1 reads LGHNA; CDR2 reads YNFKEQ. Trimming cost V 1 base and J 10 bases, with 7 bases left between them. The CDR3 has 11 residues. CDR3 sequence (DNA): TGTGCCAGCAGCCAAGGCGGGGACTACACCTTC. It is translated as CASSQGGDYTF.